This TCR beta chain is drawn from a study of T cells after somatic rescue of genetic block. The table came from immunoSEQ multiplex PCR; TCRdb's copy has only in-frame clones and leaves some out. The sample has 68,000 or so clones, around 90% seen once. This clone was detected only once. Germline V CDR1 and CDR2: SGHRS, YFSETQ. This CDR3 has 16 amino acids. J gave up 4 bases and V 4 bases, and 13 bases lay outside the gene matches. The sequenced material came from peripheral blood mononuclear cells (PBMCs). The TCR originated in a man between 35 and 55 years old. V gene TRBV5-1 combines with J gene TRBJ1-2; 7 positions match TRBD1. The CDR3 sequence: CASSPETDRMFYGYTF. The CDR3 coding sequence is TGCGCCAGCAGCCCAGAGACGGACAGGATGTTCTATGGCTACACCTTC.